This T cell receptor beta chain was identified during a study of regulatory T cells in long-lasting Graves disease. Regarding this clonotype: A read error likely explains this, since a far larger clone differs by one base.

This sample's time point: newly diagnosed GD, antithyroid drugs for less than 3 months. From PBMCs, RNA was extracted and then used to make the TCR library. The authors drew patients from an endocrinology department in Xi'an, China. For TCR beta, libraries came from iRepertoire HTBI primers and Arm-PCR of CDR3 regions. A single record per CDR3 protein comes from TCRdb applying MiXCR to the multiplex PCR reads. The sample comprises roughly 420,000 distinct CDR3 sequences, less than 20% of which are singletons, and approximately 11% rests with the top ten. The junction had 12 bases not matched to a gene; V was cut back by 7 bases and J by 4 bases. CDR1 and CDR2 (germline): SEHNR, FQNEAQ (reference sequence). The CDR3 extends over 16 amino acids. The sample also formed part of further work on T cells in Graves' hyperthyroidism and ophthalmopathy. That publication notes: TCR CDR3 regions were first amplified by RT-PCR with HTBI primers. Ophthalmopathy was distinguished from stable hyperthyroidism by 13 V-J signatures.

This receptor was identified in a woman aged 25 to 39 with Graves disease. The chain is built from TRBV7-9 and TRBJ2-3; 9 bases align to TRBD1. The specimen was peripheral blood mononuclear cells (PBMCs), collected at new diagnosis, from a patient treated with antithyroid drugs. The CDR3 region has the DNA TGTGCCAGCAACCCGTCGGGGGGACAGGGTGCAGATACGCAGTATTTT. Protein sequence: CASNPSGGQGADTQYF.